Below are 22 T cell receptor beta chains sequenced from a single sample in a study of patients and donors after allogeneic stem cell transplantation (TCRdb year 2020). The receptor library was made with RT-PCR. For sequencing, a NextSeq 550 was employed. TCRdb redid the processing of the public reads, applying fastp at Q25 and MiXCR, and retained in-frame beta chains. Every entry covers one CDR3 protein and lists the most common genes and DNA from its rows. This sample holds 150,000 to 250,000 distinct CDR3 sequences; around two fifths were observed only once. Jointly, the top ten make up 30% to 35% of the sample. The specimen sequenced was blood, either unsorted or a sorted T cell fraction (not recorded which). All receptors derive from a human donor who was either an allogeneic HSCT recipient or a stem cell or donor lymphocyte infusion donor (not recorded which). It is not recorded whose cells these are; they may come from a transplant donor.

The CDR3 DNA follows: TGTGCCAGCAGTGAAGATTGGACAGGGGTCGGCTATGGCTACACCTTC. This gives the protein CASSEDWTGVGYGYTF. V gene TRBV6-1 combines with J gene TRBJ1-2, with 9 bases matching TRBD1. Losses at the gene ends were 1 base for V and 4 bases for J; bases not matched to a gene: 7. The CDR3 runs 16 residues. Germline V lookup: CDR1 MNHNS, CDR2 SASEGT.

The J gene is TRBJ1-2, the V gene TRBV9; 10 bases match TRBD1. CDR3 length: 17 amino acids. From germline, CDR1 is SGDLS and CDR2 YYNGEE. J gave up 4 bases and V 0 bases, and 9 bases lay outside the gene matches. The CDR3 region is CASSVDRGQGVRYGYTF. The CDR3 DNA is TGTGCCAGCAGCGTAGATCGTGGACAGGGGGTTCGCTATGGCTACACCTTC.

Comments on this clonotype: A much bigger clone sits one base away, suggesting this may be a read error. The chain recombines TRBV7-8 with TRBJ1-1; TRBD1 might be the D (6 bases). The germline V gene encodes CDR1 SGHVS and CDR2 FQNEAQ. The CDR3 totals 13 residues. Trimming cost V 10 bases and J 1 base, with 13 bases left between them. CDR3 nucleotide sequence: TGTGCCACCCGGAAGACAGGGAACACTGAAGCTTTCTTT. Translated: CATRKTGNTEAFF.

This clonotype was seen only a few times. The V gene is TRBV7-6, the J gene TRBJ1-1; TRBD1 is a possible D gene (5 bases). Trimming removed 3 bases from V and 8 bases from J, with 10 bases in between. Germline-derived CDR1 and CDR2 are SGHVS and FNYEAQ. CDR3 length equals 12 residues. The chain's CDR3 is CASSFRGEEAFF. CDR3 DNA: TGTGCCAGCAGCTTTCGGGGGGAGGAAGCTTTCTTT.

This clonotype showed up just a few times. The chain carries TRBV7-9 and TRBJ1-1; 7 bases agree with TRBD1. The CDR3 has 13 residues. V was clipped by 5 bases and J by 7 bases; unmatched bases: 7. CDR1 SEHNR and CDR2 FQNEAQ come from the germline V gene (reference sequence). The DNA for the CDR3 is TGTGCCAGCAGCCAGGGGGAACAGCTTGAAGCTTTCTTT. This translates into CASSQGEQLEAFF.

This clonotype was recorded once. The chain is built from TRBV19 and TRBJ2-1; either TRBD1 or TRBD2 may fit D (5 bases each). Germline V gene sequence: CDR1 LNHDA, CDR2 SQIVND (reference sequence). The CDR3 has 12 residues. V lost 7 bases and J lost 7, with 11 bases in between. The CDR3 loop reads CASTRGWNEQFF. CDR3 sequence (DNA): TGTGCCAGTACTCGGGGCTGGAATGAGCAGTTCTTC.

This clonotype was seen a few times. The CDR3: CASSLLSGANSPLHF. In DNA, the CDR3 is TGTGCCAGCAGTCTATTAAGCGGGGCTAATTCACCCCTCCACTTT. The V and J genes are TRBV27 and TRBJ1-6; D perhaps matches TRBD1 (5 bases). Germline V gene sequence: CDR1 MNHEY, CDR2 SMNVEV (reference sequence). V lost 5 bases, J lost 6 bases, and 14 bases lay in between. CDR3 length: 15 amino acids.

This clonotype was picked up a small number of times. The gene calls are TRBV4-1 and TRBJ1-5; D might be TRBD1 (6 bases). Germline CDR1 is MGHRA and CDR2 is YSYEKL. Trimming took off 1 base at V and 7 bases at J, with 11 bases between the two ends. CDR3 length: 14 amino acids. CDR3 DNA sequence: TGCGCCAGCAGCCAAGCTCCAGGGGACCAGCCCCAGCATTTT. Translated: CASSQAPGDQPQHF.

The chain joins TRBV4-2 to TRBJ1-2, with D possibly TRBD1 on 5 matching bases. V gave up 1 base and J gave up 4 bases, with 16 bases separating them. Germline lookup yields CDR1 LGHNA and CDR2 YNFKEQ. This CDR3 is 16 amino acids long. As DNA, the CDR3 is TGTGCCAGCAGCCAAGGGGACTCGGACACCCGCTATGGCTACACCTTC. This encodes CASSQGDSDTRYGYTF.

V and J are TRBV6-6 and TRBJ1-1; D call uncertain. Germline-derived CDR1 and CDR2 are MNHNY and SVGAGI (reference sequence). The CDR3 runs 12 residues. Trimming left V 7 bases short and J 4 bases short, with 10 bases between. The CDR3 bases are TGTGCCAGCATTGGGAAAGGCACTGAAGCTTTCTTT. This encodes CASIGKGTEAFF.

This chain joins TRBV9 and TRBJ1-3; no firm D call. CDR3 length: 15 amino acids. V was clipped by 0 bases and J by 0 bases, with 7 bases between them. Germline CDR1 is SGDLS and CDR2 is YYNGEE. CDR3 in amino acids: CASSVERDSGNTIYF. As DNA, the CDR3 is TGTGCCAGCAGCGTAGAGCGGGACTCTGGAAACACCATATATTTT.

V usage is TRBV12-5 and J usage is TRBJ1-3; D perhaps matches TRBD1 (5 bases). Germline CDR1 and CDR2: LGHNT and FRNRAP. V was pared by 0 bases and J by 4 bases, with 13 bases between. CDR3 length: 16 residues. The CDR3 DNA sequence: TGTGCTAGTGGTTTGGTAGGGGAGAGACCGGGAAACACCATATATTTT. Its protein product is CASGLVGERPGNTIYF.

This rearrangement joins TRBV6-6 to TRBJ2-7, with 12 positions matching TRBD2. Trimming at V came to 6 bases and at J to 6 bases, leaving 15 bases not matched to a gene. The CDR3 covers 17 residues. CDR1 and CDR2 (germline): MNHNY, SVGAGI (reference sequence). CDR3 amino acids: CASRPASGRADWGEQYF. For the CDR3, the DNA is TGTGCCAGCAGGCCTGCTAGCGGGAGGGCCGATTGGGGCGAGCAGTACTTC.

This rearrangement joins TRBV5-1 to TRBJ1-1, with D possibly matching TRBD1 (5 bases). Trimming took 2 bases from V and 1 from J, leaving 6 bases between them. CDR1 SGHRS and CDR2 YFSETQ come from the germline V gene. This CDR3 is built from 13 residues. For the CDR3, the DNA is TGCGCCAGCAGCTTACAGGAGAACACTGAAGCTTTCTTT. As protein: CASSLQENTEAFF.

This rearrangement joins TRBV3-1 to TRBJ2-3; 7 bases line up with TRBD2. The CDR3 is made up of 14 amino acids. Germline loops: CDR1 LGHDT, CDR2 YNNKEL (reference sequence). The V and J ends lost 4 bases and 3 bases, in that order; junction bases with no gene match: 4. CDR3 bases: TGTGCCAGCAGCCTCCGACTAGCTACAGATACGCAGTATTTT. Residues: CASSLRLATDTQYF.

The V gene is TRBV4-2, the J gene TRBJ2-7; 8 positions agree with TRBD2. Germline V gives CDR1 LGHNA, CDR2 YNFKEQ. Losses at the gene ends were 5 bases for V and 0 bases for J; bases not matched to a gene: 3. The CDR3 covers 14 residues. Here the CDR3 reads CASSGLASSYEQYF. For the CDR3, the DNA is TGTGCCAGCAGCGGACTAGCAAGCTCCTACGAGCAGTACTTC.

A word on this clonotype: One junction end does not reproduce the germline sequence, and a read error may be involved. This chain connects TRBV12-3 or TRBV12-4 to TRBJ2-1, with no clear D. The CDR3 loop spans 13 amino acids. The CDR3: CASSLKTYSEQFF. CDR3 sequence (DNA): TGTGCCAGCAGTTTAAAGACGTACAGTGAGCAGTTCTTC.

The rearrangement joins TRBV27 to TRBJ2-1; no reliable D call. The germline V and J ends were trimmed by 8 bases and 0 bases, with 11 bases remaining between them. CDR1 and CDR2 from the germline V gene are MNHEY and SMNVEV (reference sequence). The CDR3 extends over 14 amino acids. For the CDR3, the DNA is TGTGCCAGCTCCGACACTATCTCCTACAATGAGCAGTTCTTC. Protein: CASSDTISYNEQFF.

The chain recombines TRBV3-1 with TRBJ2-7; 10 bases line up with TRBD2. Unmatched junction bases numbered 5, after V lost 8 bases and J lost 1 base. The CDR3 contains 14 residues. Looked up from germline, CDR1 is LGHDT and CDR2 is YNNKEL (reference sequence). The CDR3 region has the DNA TGTGCCAGCGGGAGGACTAGCGGATCCTACGAGCAGTACTTC. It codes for CASGRTSGSYEQYF.

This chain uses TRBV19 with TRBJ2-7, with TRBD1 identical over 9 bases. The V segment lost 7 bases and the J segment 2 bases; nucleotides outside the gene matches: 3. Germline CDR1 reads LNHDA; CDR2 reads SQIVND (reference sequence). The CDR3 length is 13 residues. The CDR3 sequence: CASMDRGAYEQYF. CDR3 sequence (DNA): TGTGCCAGTATGGACAGGGGAGCCTACGAGCAGTACTTC.

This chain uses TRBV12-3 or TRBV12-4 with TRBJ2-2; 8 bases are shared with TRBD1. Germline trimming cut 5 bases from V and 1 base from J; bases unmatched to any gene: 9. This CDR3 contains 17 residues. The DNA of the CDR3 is TGTGCCAGCAGTCCAGGGACAGGACCTATGAACACCGGGGAGCTGTTTTTT. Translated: CASSPGTGPMNTGELFF.

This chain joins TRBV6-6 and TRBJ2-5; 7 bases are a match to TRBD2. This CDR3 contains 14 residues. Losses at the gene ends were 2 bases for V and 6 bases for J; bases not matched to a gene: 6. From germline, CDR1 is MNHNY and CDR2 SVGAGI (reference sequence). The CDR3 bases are TGTGCCAGCAGTTACGTGGGTAGCGGGCAGACCCAGTACTTC. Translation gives CASSYVGSGQTQYF.